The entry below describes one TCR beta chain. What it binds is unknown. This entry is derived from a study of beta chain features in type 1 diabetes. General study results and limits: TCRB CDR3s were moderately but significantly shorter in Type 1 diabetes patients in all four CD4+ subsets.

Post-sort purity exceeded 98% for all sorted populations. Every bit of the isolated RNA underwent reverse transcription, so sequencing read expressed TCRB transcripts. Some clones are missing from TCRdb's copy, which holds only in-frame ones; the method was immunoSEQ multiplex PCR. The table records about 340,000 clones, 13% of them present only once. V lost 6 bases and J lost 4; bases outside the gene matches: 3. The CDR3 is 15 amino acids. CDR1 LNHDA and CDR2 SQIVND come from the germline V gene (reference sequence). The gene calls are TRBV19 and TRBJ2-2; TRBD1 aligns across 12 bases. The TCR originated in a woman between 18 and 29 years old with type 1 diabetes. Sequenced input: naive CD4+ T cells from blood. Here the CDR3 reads CASRGTGGLTGELFF. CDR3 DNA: TGTGCCAGTAGGGGGACAGGGGGCCTCACCGGGGAGCTGTTTTTT.